The 10 T cell receptor beta chains below all came from one sample that was sequenced in a study of CD8 T cells in Susac syndrome. An amount of RNA that ranged from roughly 0.45 to 1 ug was reverse transcribed with random hexamers. Using its own MiXCR run on the immunoSEQ multiplex PCR reads, TCRdb lists one record per CDR3 protein. The data contain about 250,000 distinct CDR3 sequences, roughly 93% of them singletons. Source material: CD4+ T cells from PBMCs. The receptors derive from a human donor with multiple sclerosis.

This chain connects TRBV6-1 to TRBJ2-5; unclear D gene. The CDR3 has 12 amino acids. Trimming left V 3 bases short and J 7 bases short, with 9 bases between. CDR1 is MNHNS and CDR2 is SASEGT in the germline V gene. CDR3 sequence: CASSDGILTQYF. The CDR3 DNA is TGTGCCAGCAGTGATGGCATATTGACCCAGTACTTC.

The chain uses TRBV29-1 and TRBJ2-7, with a weak D call TRBD2 (5 bases). The V gene's germline CDR1 is SQVTM and CDR2 ANQGSEA. There are 11 residues in the CDR3. The V end was cut by 4 bases, the J end by 5 bases, with 9 bases between. Here the CDR3 reads CSVGGGHEQYF. CDR3 DNA: TGCAGCGTTGGAGGAGGCCACGAGCAGTACTTC.

The gene calls are TRBV14 and TRBJ2-1; 10 nucleotides line up with TRBD2. V was pared by 4 bases and J by 10 bases, with 7 bases of the junction left unmatched. Germline CDR1 is SGHDN and CDR2 is FVKESK. The length of the CDR3 is 14 residues. The chain's CDR3 is CASSLVGTSEEQFF. The CDR3 DNA reads TGTGCCAGCAGCCTGGTTGGGACTAGCGAAGAGCAGTTCTTC. The variable domain in full, with the rest retrieved from reference TRBV14 and TRBJ2-1, is EAGVTQFPSHSVIEKGQTVTLRCDPISGHDNLYWYRRVMGKEIKFLLHFVKESKQDESGMPNNRFLAERTGGTYSTLKVQPAELEDSGVYFCASSLVGTSEEQFFGPGTRLTVL.

V and J are TRBV12-3 or TRBV12-4 and TRBJ2-7, with unresolved D. The CDR3 loop spans 11 amino acids. V was trimmed by 5 bases and J by 9 bases, leaving 11 bases between them. The CDR3 loop reads CASSPDPGQYF. In DNA, the CDR3 is TGTGCCAGCAGTCCTGACCCTGGGCAGTACTTC.

This chain joins TRBV18 and TRBJ2-1, with D maybe TRBD1 (6 bases). The CDR3 consists of 13 residues. Per germline, CDR1 KGHSH and CDR2 LQKENI. Trimming took off 3 bases at V and 7 bases at J, with 10 bases between the two ends. This chain's CDR3 is CASSPYRENEQFF. For the CDR3, the DNA is TGTGCCAGCTCACCGTACAGGGAGAATGAGCAGTTCTTC.

The V gene is TRBV24-1, the J gene TRBJ2-1, with D maybe TRBD1 (6 bases). V was clipped by 4 bases and J by 5 bases, with 14 bases between them. The CDR3 has 15 amino acids. The germline V gene encodes CDR1 KGHDR and CDR2 SFDVKD. In nucleotides, the CDR3 is TGTGCCACCAGTGAGCGGAGACAGGATCACAATGAGCAGTTCTTC. It specifies CATSERRQDHNEQFF.

This clonotype has only one observation. CDR3 in DNA: TGCAGTGCTAGAGATCTTATTCAGGGAGGGGTTGGGGAAAAACTGTTTTTT. Translation gives CSARDLIQGGVGEKLFF. V and J are TRBV20-1 and TRBJ1-4; a possible D gene is TRBD1 (5 bases). The CDR3 totals 17 residues. Looked up from germline, CDR1 is DFQATT and CDR2 is SNEGSKA (reference sequence). V lost 0 bases and J 8 bases, leaving 22 bases between the germline ends.

The chain joins TRBV20-1 to TRBJ1-2, with D possibly matching TRBD1 (6 bases). Germline assignment: CDR1 DFQATT and CDR2 SNEGSKA (reference sequence). Trimming cost V 1 base and J 4 bases, with 10 bases left between them. The CDR3 loop spans 13 amino acids. This CDR3 is CSARAGTSYGYTF. CDR3 nucleotides: TGCAGTGCTAGAGCCGGGACAAGCTATGGCTACACCTTC.

This sequence joins TRBV30 and TRBJ2-2; D might be TRBD2 (5 bases). CDR3 length: 14 amino acids. V lost 0 bases and J lost 4, with 9 bases in between. CDR1 and CDR2 from the germline V gene are GTSNPN and SVGIG (reference sequence). CDR3 region: CAWSVRGFTGELFF. In DNA form, the CDR3 reads TGTGCCTGGAGTGTACGCGGGTTCACCGGGGAGCTGTTTTTT.

This chain uses TRBV9 with TRBJ2-1; 14 bases are shared with TRBD2. The CDR3 spans 17 residues. Germline lookup yields CDR1 SGDLS and CDR2 YYNGEE. The junction had 6 bases not matched to a gene; V was cut back by 4 bases and J by 3 bases. The CDR3 reads CASSFRTSGGIYNEQFF. CDR3 DNA: TGTGCCAGCAGCTTTCGGACTAGCGGGGGGATCTACAATGAGCAGTTCTTC.